Sequencing of this TCR beta chain was carried out in a study of cytomegalovirus exposure and HLA in healthy donors. Regarding the study as a whole: Later findings reportedly placed an Asian-associated ancestry cluster below the roughly 700-donor mean for N-insertions.

The study ran its PCR with 60 Vbeta and 13 Jbeta primers. Here immunoSEQ multiplex PCR was the method, and the copy in TCRdb shows in-frame clones only, minus some. The sample shows 200,000 to 250,000 clones, about 80% of them seen only once. Germline V CDR1 and CDR2: LGHNA, YSLEER. V lost 4 bases to trimming and J lost 2 bases; unmatched junction nucleotides: 9. The CDR3 contains 17 residues. Turning to this clone: Its antigen is as yet unknown.

The TCR was taken from a woman in her 40s in good health and CMV-seronegative. The chain joins TRBV4-3 to TRBJ2-7; 12 bases line up with TRBD2. The sample consisted of PBMCs. CDR3 protein: CASSLIRTSGDTYEQYF. CDR3 nucleotides: TGCGCCAGCAGCCTTATAAGGACTAGCGGGGACACCTACGAGCAGTACTTC.